The sequence of this T cell receptor (beta chain) was determined in a study of cytomegalovirus exposure and HLA in healthy donors. Findings and limits, study-wide: In a later analysis, TCR association rates varied by HLA locus: DRB1 most, HLA-C fewest. A few CMV-associated chains were confirmed in vitro to be specific for CMV antigens. By a later analysis, the bulk of CMV-associated TCR beta chains appeared HLA-restricted. Most likely, a cluster of highly shared sequence variants arose as a sequencing artifact.

To note about this clone: What it binds is unknown.

V lost 5 bases, J lost 4 bases, and 7 bases stayed unmatched. This CDR3 spans 14 amino acids. Germline V lookup: CDR1 SGHTA, CDR2 FQGNSA. The PCR ran on 60 Vbeta and 13 Jbeta primers. Repertoires were generated with immunoSEQ multiplex PCR, while TCRdb's copy carries only in-frame clones and drops some. In the table there are roughly 190,000 clones, about four fifths of which are singletons. The sequenced sample was PBMCs. The sequence derives from a woman aged 50 to 65 in good health and CMV-seropositive. The J gene is TRBJ2-5, the V gene TRBV7-2; 7 nucleotides match TRBD2. As DNA, the CDR3 is TGTGCCAGCAGCCCCCCTCCGGGGGGAGAGACCCAGTACTTC. Protein sequence: CASSPPPGGETQYF.